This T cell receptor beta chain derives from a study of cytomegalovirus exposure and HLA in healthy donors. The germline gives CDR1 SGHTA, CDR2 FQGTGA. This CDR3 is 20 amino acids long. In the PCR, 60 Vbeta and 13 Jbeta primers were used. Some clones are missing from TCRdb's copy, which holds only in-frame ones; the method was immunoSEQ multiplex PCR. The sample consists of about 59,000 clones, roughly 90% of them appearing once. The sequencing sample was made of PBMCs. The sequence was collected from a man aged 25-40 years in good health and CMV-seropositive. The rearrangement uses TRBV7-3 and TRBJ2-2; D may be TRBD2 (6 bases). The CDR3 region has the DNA TGTGCGCGCTTCGCCGGTGGCGGGAACGCGAAACACTTGAACACCGGGGAGCTGTTTTTT. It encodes CARFAGGGNAKHLNTGELFF.